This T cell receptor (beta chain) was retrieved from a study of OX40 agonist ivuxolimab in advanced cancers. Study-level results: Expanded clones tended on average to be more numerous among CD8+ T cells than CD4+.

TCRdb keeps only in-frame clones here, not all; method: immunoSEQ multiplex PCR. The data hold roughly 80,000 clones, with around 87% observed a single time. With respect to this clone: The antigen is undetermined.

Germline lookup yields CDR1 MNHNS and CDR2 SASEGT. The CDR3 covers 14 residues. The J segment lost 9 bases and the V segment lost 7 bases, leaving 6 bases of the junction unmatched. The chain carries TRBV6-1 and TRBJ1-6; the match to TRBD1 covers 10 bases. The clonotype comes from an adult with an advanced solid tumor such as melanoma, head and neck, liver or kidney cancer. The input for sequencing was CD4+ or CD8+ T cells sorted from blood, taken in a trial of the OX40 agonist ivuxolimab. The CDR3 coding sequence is TGTGCCAGCACCGGGACAGGGGCAGGTTCACCCCTCCACTTT. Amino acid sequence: CASTGTGAGSPLHF.